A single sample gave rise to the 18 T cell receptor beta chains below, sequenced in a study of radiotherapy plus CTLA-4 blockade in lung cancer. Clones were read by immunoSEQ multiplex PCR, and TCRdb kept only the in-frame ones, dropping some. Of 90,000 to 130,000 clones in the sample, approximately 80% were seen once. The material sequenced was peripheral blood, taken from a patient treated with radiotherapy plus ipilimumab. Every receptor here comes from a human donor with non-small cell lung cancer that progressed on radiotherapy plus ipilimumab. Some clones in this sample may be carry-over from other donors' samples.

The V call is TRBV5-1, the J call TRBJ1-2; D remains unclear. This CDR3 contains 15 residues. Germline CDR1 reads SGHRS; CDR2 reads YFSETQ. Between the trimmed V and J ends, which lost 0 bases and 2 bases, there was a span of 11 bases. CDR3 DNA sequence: TGCGCCAGCAGCTTGGGAGGGTGGGCGAACTATGGCTACACCTTC. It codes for CASSLGGWANYGYTF.

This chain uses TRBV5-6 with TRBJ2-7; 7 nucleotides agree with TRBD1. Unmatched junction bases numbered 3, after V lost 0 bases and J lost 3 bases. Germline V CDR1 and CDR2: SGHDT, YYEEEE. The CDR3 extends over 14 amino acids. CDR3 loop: CASSLGDSYYEQYF. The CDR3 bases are TGTGCCAGCAGCTTGGGGGACAGCTACTACGAGCAGTACTTC.

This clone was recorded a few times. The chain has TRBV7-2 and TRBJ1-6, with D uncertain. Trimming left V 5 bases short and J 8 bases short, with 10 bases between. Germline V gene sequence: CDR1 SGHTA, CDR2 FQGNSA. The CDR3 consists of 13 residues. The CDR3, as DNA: TGTGCCAGCAGCCAGTTAGGGTATTCACCCCTCCACTTT. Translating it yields CASSQLGYSPLHF.

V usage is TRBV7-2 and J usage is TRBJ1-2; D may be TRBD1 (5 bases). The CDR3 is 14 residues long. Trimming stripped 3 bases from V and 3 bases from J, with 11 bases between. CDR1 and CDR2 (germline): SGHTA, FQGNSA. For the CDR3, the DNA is TGTGCCAGCAGCTTTCGCAGGGTGGACTATGGCTACACCTTC. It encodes CASSFRRVDYGYTF.

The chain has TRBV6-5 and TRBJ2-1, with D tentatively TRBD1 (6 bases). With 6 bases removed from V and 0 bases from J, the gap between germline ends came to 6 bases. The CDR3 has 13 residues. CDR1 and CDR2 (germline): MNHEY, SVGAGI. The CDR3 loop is CASRDSSYNEQFF. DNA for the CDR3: TGTGCCAGCAGGGACAGCTCCTACAATGAGCAGTTCTTC.

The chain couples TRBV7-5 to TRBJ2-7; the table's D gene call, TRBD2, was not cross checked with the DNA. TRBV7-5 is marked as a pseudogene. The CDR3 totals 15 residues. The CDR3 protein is CARRRTASRTYEQYF. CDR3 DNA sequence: TGTGCCAGAAGGCGTACGGCTAGCCGGACCTACGAGCAGTACTTC.

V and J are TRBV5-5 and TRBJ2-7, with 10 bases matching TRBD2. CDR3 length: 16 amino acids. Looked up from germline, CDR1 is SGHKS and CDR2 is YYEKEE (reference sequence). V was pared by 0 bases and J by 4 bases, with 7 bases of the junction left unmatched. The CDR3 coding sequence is TGTGCCAGCAGCTTGGATTCTAGCGGGGGAGTTTACGAGCAGTACTTC. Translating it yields CASSLDSSGGVYEQYF.

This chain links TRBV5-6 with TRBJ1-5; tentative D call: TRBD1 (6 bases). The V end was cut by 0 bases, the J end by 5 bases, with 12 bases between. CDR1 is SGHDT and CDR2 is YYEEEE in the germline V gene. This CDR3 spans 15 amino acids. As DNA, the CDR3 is TGTGCCAGCAGCTTGGGGGGCCAGGGGTATCAGCCCCAGCATTTT. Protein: CASSLGGQGYQPQHF.

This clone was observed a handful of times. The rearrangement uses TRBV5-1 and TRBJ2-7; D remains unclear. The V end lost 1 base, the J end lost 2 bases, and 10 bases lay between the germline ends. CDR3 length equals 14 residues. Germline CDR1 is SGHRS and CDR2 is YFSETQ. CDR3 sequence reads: CASSLLQAAYEQYF. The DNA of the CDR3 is TGCGCCAGCAGCTTGTTGCAGGCCGCCTACGAGCAGTACTTC.

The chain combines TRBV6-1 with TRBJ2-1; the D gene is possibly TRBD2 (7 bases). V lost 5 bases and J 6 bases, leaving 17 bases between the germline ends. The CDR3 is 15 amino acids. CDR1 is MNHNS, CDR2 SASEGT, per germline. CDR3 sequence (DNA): TGTGCCAGCAGTACCCAGGGAGGGGGATCCAATGAGCAGTTCTTC. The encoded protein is CASSTQGGGSNEQFF.

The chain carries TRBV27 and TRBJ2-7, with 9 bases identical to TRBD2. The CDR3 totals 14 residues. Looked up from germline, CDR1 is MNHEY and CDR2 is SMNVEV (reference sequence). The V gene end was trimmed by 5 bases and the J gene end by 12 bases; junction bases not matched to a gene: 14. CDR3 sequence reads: CASSPRGSGGRRYF. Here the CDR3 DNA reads TGTGCCAGCAGTCCCCGAGGTAGCGGGGGAAGGCGGTACTTC.

CDR3 sequence (DNA): TGTGCCAGCAGCCAAGAGGGGCGGGGAGGGTCGGGCAATGAGCAGTTCTTC. It codes for CASSQEGRGGSGNEQFF. The chain joins TRBV4-2 to TRBJ2-1, with 7 bases aligning to TRBD2. The CDR3 is 17 residues long. V dropped 0 bases and J dropped 6; count of bases not matched to a gene: 11. Germline loops: CDR1 LGHNA, CDR2 YNFKEQ.

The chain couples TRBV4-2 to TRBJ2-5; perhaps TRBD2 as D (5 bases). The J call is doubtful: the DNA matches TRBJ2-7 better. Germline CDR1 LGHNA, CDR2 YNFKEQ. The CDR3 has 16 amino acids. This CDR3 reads CASSQDRFGISYEQYF. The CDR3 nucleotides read TGTGCCAGCAGCCAAGATCGGTTCGGGATCTCCTACGAGCAGTACTTC.

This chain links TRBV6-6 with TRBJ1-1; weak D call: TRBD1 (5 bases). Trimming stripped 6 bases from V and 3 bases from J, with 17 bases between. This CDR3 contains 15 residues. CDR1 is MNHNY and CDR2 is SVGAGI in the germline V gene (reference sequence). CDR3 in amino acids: CASRSLRVYDTEAFF. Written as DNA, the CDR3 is TGTGCCAGCAGATCACTCAGGGTTTACGACACTGAAGCTTTCTTT.

The CDR3 DNA reads TGTGCCAGTAGTCAACCCAACAGACAGGGGGCTTTCTATGGCTACACCTTC. It encodes CASSQPNRQGAFYGYTF. V usage is TRBV19 and J usage is TRBJ1-2; 10 bases are a match to TRBD1. Germline lookup yields CDR1 LNHDA and CDR2 SQIVND (reference sequence). V was clipped by 5 bases and J by 4 bases; unmatched bases: 13. CDR3 length: 17 residues.

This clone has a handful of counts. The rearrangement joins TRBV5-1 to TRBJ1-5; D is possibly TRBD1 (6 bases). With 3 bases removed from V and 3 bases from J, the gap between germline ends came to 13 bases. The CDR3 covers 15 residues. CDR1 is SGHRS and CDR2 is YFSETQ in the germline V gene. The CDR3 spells CASSYLDSFNQPQHF. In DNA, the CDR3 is TGCGCCAGCAGCTACCTGGACAGCTTCAATCAGCCCCAGCATTTT.

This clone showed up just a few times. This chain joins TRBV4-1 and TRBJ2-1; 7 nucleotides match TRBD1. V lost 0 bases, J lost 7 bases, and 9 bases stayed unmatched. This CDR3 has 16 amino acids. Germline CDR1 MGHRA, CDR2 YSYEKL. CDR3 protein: CASSQEVQGGGNEQFF. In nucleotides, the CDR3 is TGCGCCAGCAGCCAAGAGGTCCAAGGGGGCGGGAATGAGCAGTTCTTC.

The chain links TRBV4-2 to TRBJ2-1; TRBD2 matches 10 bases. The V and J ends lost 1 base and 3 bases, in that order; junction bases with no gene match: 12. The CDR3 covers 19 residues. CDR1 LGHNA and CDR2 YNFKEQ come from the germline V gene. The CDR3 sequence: CASSQVKPLAGALYNEQFF. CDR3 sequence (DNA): TGTGCCAGCAGCCAAGTAAAACCCCTAGCGGGGGCCCTCTACAATGAGCAGTTCTTC.